This T cell receptor (beta chain) was documented in a study of T cell responses to AZD1222 COVID-19 vaccine. Study overall: Pooled samples include second doses given at about 4 or 12 weeks. Regarding the study as a whole: Across spike, vaccine-associated CD4 TCRs were found, dominant at 160-218 and 743-854. The study found Spike-specific TCR breadth and depth rose after two AZD1222 doses.

Libraries were prepared by immunoSEQ multiplex PCR; TCRdb keeps only in-frame clonotypes and omits some of them. The top ten clones hold 2.6% of a sample with 180,000 or so clones, more than 80% of them seen once. The CDR3 consists of 13 residues. Germline V CDR1 and CDR2: LNHDA, SQIVND (reference sequence). V gave up 10 bases and J gave up 2 bases, with 14 bases separating them. Comments on this clone: Its antigen remains unknown.

The chain combines TRBV19 with TRBJ1-1, with no clear D. The receptor's source is an adult in good health. The source was peripheral blood, collected on day 0 of AZD1222 vaccination. CDR3 DNA sequence: TGTGCCACCAAAGGTTCAGTTAACACTGAAGCTTTCTTT. The encoded protein is CATKGSVNTEAFF.